The entry below describes one T cell receptor (beta chain). No antigen is known for it. The record originates from a study of cytomegalovirus exposure and HLA in healthy donors. Study observations and caveats: CMV antigen specificity was confirmed in vitro for a few CMV-associated chains.

The CDR3 totals 15 residues. Germline-derived CDR1 and CDR2 are SNHLY and FYNNEI. With 2 bases removed from V and 4 bases from J, the gap between germline ends came to 14 bases. The PCR was carried out with 60 Vbeta primers and 13 Jbeta primers. Clones were read by immunoSEQ multiplex PCR, and TCRdb kept only the in-frame ones, dropping some. The sample has fewer than 300,000 clones; 86% are singletons. Sequencing was done on a sample of PBMCs. The rearrangement joins TRBV2 to TRBJ1-1, with unresolved D. The sequence was obtained from a man aged 40-50 years in good health and CMV-seropositive. The CDR3 loop is CASSERAKRGTEAFF. The CDR3 DNA reads as TGTGCCAGCAGTGAAAGGGCTAAACGGGGCACTGAAGCTTTCTTT.